The rows below give T cell receptor beta chains drawn from one sample of a study of T cells of healthy individuals. TCRdb fed the 5' RACE reads into MiXCR, producing one record per CDR3 protein. The sample has tens of thousands of distinct CDR3 sequences; roughly 16% are singletons. Receptors were obtained from a human donor in good health. The CDR3 runs from the conserved cysteine through the conserved F or W. Each record gives: CDR3 DNA, CDR3 protein, V gene, J gene, clone size, D gene. D genes are given only for firm matches. The size entry is marked missing in some rows and otherwise reads once, few, many or a size class.

CDR3nt: TGTGCCAGCAGTGCCAGGGTGGCCACTGAAGCTTTCTTT
CDR3aa: CASSARVATEAFF
v_gene: TRBV2
j_gene: TRBJ1-1
abundance: many
d_gene: -

CDR3nt: TGTGCCTGGAGGGCCTTAAGCGATACGCAGTATTTT
CDR3aa: CAWRALSDTQYF
v_gene: TRBV30
j_gene: TRBJ2-3
abundance: many
d_gene: -

CDR3nt: TGTGCCAGCAGCTTATGGGGGACCGCAGGCGATCAGCCCCAGCATTTT
CDR3aa: CASSLWGTAGDQPQHF
v_gene: TRBV7-2
j_gene: TRBJ1-5
abundance: many
d_gene: -

CDR3nt: TGTGCCAGCAGTCCTTACCATAGCGGCCTTACCTACGAGCAGTACTTC
CDR3aa: CASSPYHSGLTYEQYF
v_gene: TRBV27
j_gene: TRBJ2-7
abundance: many
d_gene: -

CDR3nt: TGTGCCAGCAGCTGGGGACTCGGGGAGACCCAGTACTTC
CDR3aa: CASSWGLGETQYF
v_gene: TRBV7-2
j_gene: TRBJ2-5
abundance: few
d_gene: -

CDR3nt: TGTGCCAGCATTCCGACTAGCGCGGCTGAGCAGTTCTTC
CDR3aa: CASIPTSAAEQFF
v_gene: TRBV6-6
j_gene: TRBJ2-1
abundance: many
d_gene: TRBD2

CDR3nt: TGTGCCAGCAGCGGCCCGGGGAGGTTGGGCTACACCTTC
CDR3aa: CASSGPGRLGYTF
v_gene: TRBV7-2
j_gene: TRBJ1-2
abundance: -
d_gene: -

CDR3nt: TGTGCCAGCAGTTTCAGACAGGGGGCACGTAATGAGCAGTTCTTC
CDR3aa: CASSFRQGARNEQFF
v_gene: TRBV25-1
j_gene: TRBJ2-1
abundance: many
d_gene: TRBD1

CDR3nt: TGCGCCAGCAGCTTGGTCGAGGGCCAGGGTACGCAGTATTTT
CDR3aa: CASSLVEGQGTQYF
v_gene: TRBV5-1
j_gene: TRBJ2-3
abundance: -
d_gene: -

CDR3nt: TGTGCCAGCAAAAGCTCAGGAAAAAACTATGGCTACACCTTC
CDR3aa: CASKSSGKNYGYTF
v_gene: TRBV2
j_gene: TRBJ1-2
abundance: -
d_gene: -

CDR3nt: TGTGCCAGCAGTTCCGGGCCCGGGGGCGACTATGGCTACACCTTC
CDR3aa: CASSSGPGGDYGYTF
v_gene: TRBV7-8
j_gene: TRBJ1-2
abundance: many
d_gene: -

CDR3nt: TGTGCCAGCAGGCCTTTAGGGAGCTCCTACGAGCAGTACTTC
CDR3aa: CASRPLGSSYEQYF
v_gene: TRBV12-3/TRBV12-4
j_gene: TRBJ2-7
abundance: few
d_gene: -

CDR3nt: TGTGCCAGCAGCTTTATTGGGCAGGGGGCGCGCGGAAACACCATATATTTT
CDR3aa: CASSFIGQGARGNTIYF
v_gene: TRBV7-9
j_gene: TRBJ1-3
abundance: many
d_gene: TRBD1

CDR3nt: TGTGCCAGCTCACTGGACCAGGGGGGGGGGCACAATGAGCAGTTCTTC
CDR3aa: CASSLDQGGGHNEQFF
v_gene: TRBV18
j_gene: TRBJ2-1
abundance: -
d_gene: -

CDR3nt: TGTGCCAGCAGTCTTCCCGGGATCTCCTACAATGAGCAGTTCTTC
CDR3aa: CASSLPGISYNEQFF
v_gene: TRBV12-3/TRBV12-4
j_gene: TRBJ2-1
abundance: once
d_gene: -